One sample yielded the 21 T cell receptor beta chains listed below, sequenced in a study of T-cell reconstitution after alpha-beta-depleted transplantation in children. A library of TCRbeta sequences, prepared with unique molecular identifiers, was generated. TCRdb re-derived calls from the PCR reads in MiXCR, one entry per CDR3 protein. The repertoire consists of some 200,000 distinct CDR3 sequences, with around 9.5% occurring once and the leading ten covering around 6.2%. Sequenced material: PBMCs from the stem cell graft donor, taken from the stem cell graft. The source is a human donor who donated a stem cell graft to a child with acute lymphoblastic leukemia.

This clonotype was observed a few times. The chain joins TRBV12-3 or TRBV12-4 to TRBJ1-1; the match to TRBD1 covers 7 bases. CDR3 size: 14 residues. The J segment lost 4 bases and the V segment lost 3 bases, leaving 5 bases of the junction unmatched. The CDR3 DNA is TGTGCCAGCAGTTTTCAGGGGGATAGCACTGAAGCTTTCTTT. Its protein is CASSFQGDSTEAFF.

The gene calls are TRBV10-3 and TRBJ1-6, with D possibly being TRBD1 (6 bases). Deletions cut 7 bases from V and 9 bases from J, with 16 bases between. This CDR3 has 14 amino acids. Per the germline V gene, CDR1 is ENHRY and CDR2 is SYGVKD. As DNA, the CDR3 is TGTGCCATCACCCCCAACAGGGATTCTTCACCCCTCCACTTT. Residues: CAITPNRDSSPLHF.

This clonotype was picked up a small number of times. V gene TRBV30 combines with J gene TRBJ2-2, with D perhaps matching TRBD1 or TRBD2 (5 bases each). This CDR3 comprises 15 residues. Trimming cost V 3 bases and J 4 bases, with 15 bases left between them. The germline V gene has CDR1 GTSNPN and CDR2 SVGIG (reference sequence). The CDR3 sequence is CAWRYSLGATGELFF. Written as DNA, the CDR3 is TGTGCCTGGAGGTACTCCCTCGGGGCCACCGGGGAGCTGTTTTTT.

This clonotype was observed at least ten times. The chain joins TRBV7-9 to TRBJ2-2; the match to TRBD1 covers 9 bases. Per germline, CDR1 SEHNR and CDR2 FQNEAQ (reference sequence). The trim removed 2 bases at V and 2 bases at J, leaving 0 bases unmatched. This CDR3 contains 15 residues. The CDR3, as DNA: TGTGCCAGCAGCTTAACAGGGGGCAACACCGGGGAGCTGTTTTTT. Translation: CASSLTGGNTGELFF.

The table lists this clonotype with many counts. The chain carries TRBV5-1 and TRBJ2-3; D might be TRBD2 (5 bases). From germline, CDR1 is SGHRS and CDR2 YFSETQ. The CDR3 contains 13 residues. Between the trimmed V and J ends, which lost 4 bases and 3 bases, there was a span of 9 bases. The CDR3 is CASSGGNTDTQYF. CDR3 nucleotides: TGCGCCAGCAGCGGAGGTAATACAGATACGCAGTATTTT.

This clonotype occurred many times. The CDR3 nucleotides are TGCGCCAGCAGCTTACCCATGGCAGGGGGCACAGATACGCAGTATTTT. Residues: CASSLPMAGGTDTQYF. The J gene is TRBJ2-3, the V gene TRBV5-1, with D maybe TRBD1 (6 bases). V was clipped by 2 bases and J by 1 base, with 14 bases between them. This CDR3 contains 16 residues. CDR1 is SGHRS and CDR2 is YFSETQ in the germline V gene.

This clonotype was counted between two and nine times. The V gene is TRBV5-4, the J gene TRBJ1-2, with TRBD1 matching over 7 bases. The CDR3 has 15 residues. Germline V gene lookup returns CDR1 SGHNT and CDR2 YYREEE (reference sequence). V lost 0 bases, J lost 4 bases, and 6 bases stayed unmatched. The CDR3 reads CASSLDRGPGYGYTF. The DNA of the CDR3 is TGTGCCAGCAGCTTGGACAGGGGACCGGGCTATGGCTACACCTTC. The full variable domain, in which reference TRBV5-4 and TRBJ1-2 provide the parts outside the CDR3, is ETGVTQSPTHLIKTRGQQVTLRCSSQSGHNTVSWYQQALGQGPQFIFQYYREEENGRGNFPPRFSGLQFPNYSSELNVNALELDDSALYLCASSLDRGPGYGYTFGSGTRLTVV.

The J gene is TRBJ2-3, the V gene TRBV4-3; the match to TRBD2 covers 10 bases. The CDR3 is 18 residues long. J was trimmed by 6 bases and V by 0 bases; bases with no gene match: 12. Per germline, CDR1 LGHNA and CDR2 YSLEER. The CDR3 sequence: CASSQEGGSGGAWDTQYF. The CDR3, as DNA: TGCGCCAGCAGCCAAGAAGGAGGAAGCGGGGGGGCCTGGGATACGCAGTATTTT.

V usage is TRBV15 and J usage is TRBJ1-3, with a tentative D call TRBD1 (5 bases). This CDR3 has 14 residues. The V end lost 0 bases, the J end lost 7 bases, and 10 bases lay between the germline ends. Looked up from germline, CDR1 is LNHNV and CDR2 is YYDKDF (reference sequence). CDR3 sequence reads: CATSREVQGNTIYF. In DNA, the CDR3 is TGTGCCACCAGCAGAGAGGTCCAGGGCAACACCATATATTTT.

The sample holds many counts of this clonotype. The chain is built from TRBV5-1 and TRBJ1-1; a weak D match, TRBD1 (6 bases). V was cut by 2 bases and J by 4 bases, with 12 bases left in between. The germline gives CDR1 SGHRS, CDR2 YFSETQ. The CDR3 totals 14 residues. This chain's CDR3 is CASSLQGGGTEAFF. The DNA for the CDR3 is TGCGCCAGCAGCTTACAGGGTGGGGGCACTGAAGCTTTCTTT.

At least ten counts were recorded for this clonotype. V usage is TRBV29-1 and J usage is TRBJ1-5; 11 bases fit TRBD1. With V trimmed by 4 bases and J by 7 bases, 12 bases remained unmatched. CDR3 length equals 16 residues. From germline, CDR1 is SQVTM and CDR2 ANQGSEA. The CDR3 spells CSVVPSGQGAQQPQHF. Written as DNA, the CDR3 is TGCAGCGTTGTCCCGTCAGGACAGGGGGCACAGCAGCCCCAGCATTTT.

This clonotype was seen ten or more times. The CDR3 protein is CASSLQGAHNSPLHF. CDR3 DNA: TGTGCCAGCAGTCTCCAGGGGGCGCATAATTCACCCCTCCACTTT. The chain is built from TRBV12-3 or TRBV12-4 and TRBJ1-6; TRBD1 matches 8 bases. This CDR3 has 15 amino acids. The J segment lost 5 bases and the V segment lost 5 bases, leaving 5 bases of the junction unmatched.

This clonotype has at least ten counts. The chain employs TRBV11-2 and TRBJ2-5; 9 bases align to TRBD2. The CDR3 has 14 amino acids. The trim removed 4 bases at V and 7 bases at J, leaving 7 bases unmatched. Germline V CDR1 and CDR2: SGHAT, FQNNGV. CDR3 amino acids: CASSSRGLAGTQYF. The CDR3 DNA is TGTGCCAGCAGCTCTCGGGGACTAGCAGGGACCCAGTACTTC.

This chain links TRBV20-1 with TRBJ1-5; D is perhaps TRBD1 (5 bases). Germline V CDR1 and CDR2: DFQATT, SNEGSKA (reference sequence). V lost 1 base, J lost 5 bases, and 15 bases lay in between. The CDR3 consists of 15 residues. The CDR3 DNA reads TGCAGTGCTAGAGTCCCAGGGTCCGGGGATCAGCCCCAGCATTTT. It codes for CSARVPGSGDQPQHF.

This clonotype was seen only a few times. The CDR3 sequence: CASSFRTGGGVRKVEDEKLFF. CDR3 bases: TGTGCCAGCAGCTTTAGGACAGGGGGCGGAGTGCGTAAGGTGGAGGATGAAAAACTGTTTTTT. The chain carries TRBV7-2 and TRBJ1-4; 11 positions agree with TRBD1. V dropped 3 bases and J dropped 6; count of bases not matched to a gene: 21. Germline CDR1 and CDR2: SGHTA and FQGNSA. This CDR3 is built from 21 residues.

This clonotype came up many times. V and J are TRBV3-1 and TRBJ1-2; D not resolved. The CDR3 length is 14 residues. Germline CDR1 is LGHDT and CDR2 is YNNKEL (reference sequence). V lost 0 bases, J lost 3 bases, and 8 bases lay in between. The chain's CDR3 is CASSQEGTYYGYTF. The CDR3 region has the DNA TGTGCCAGCAGCCAAGAGGGCACCTACTATGGCTACACCTTC.

V and J are TRBV7-8 and TRBJ2-7; D gene uncertain. With 0 bases removed from V and 7 bases from J, the gap between germline ends came to 19 bases. The CDR3 is 16 amino acids. Germline values: CDR1 SGHVS, CDR2 FQNEAQ. The CDR3 region has the DNA TGTGCCAGCAGCTTAGCTTCGACGGCGTCTAAAAGAGAGCAGTACTTC. Translation: CASSLASTASKREQYF.

The chain joins TRBV5-1 to TRBJ2-1, with 7 bases aligning to TRBD1. This CDR3 has 14 residues. With V trimmed by 4 bases and J by 5 bases, 6 bases remained unmatched. The germline V gene has CDR1 SGHRS and CDR2 YFSETQ. The CDR3 is CASSLPQGNNEQFF. The CDR3 nucleotides read TGCGCCAGCAGCCTACCACAGGGGAACAATGAGCAGTTCTTC. The entire variable domain, with the rest obtained from reference TRBV5-1 and TRBJ2-1, is as follows: KAGVTQTPRYLIKTRGQQVTLSCSPISGHRSVSWYQQTPGQGLQFLFEYFSETQRNKGNFPGRFSGRQFSNSRSEMNVSTLELGDSALYLCASSLPQGNNEQFFGPGTRLTVL.

This sequence joins TRBV20-1 and TRBJ1-2, with D perhaps matching TRBD1 (5 bases). This CDR3 region has 13 residues. From germline, CDR1 is DFQATT and CDR2 SNEGSKA (reference sequence). V lost 5 bases and J 2 bases, leaving 12 bases between the germline ends. The CDR3 DNA reads TGCAGTGCTGTTTCGACAGAGAACTATGGCTACACCTTC. This gives the protein CSAVSTENYGYTF.

This clonotype was seen more than once but under ten times. The chain recombines TRBV10-2 with TRBJ2-2; TRBD1 matches at 7 bases. Germline CDR1 WSHSY, CDR2 SAAADI. The CDR3 spans 16 residues. After removal of 4 bases from V and 3 bases from J, the junction contained 8 bases not matched to a gene. CDR3 nucleotide sequence: TGCGCCAGCAGTGGGGCCGGGACAGTAGACACCGGGGAGCTGTTTTTT. This sequence encodes CASSGAGTVDTGELFF.

This clonotype has a handful of counts. The rearrangement joins TRBV7-6 to TRBJ1-1; 9 nucleotides match TRBD1. V was clipped by 5 bases and J by 3 bases; unmatched bases: 7. The CDR3 is 15 residues long. In germline, CDR1 is SGHVS, CDR2 FNYEAQ. DNA of the CDR3: TGTGCCAGCAGCCCGAGGACAGGGGCCGACACTGAAGCTTTCTTT. It specifies CASSPRTGADTEAFF. Complete variable domain (other parts from reference TRBV7-6 and TRBJ1-1): GAGVSQSPRYKVTKRGQDVALRCDPISGHVSLYWYRQALGQGPEFLTYFNYEAQQDKSGLPNDRFSAERPEGSISTLTIQRTEQRDSAMYRCASSPRTGADTEAFFGQGTRLTVV.